The clone carrying this T cell receptor beta chain showed up just a few times. TCRdb keeps only in-frame clones here, not all; method: immunoSEQ multiplex PCR. The table has approximately 80,000 clones, 80% to 85% seen once. The germline gives CDR1 LGHDT, CDR2 YNNKEL (reference sequence). This CDR3 is 14 amino acids long. V shed 4 bases and J 7 bases; nucleotides not matched to a gene: 8. This record belongs to a study of blood T cell repertoires in COVID-19. The sequenced material came from peripheral blood. The chain employs TRBV3-1 (or the pseudogene TRBV3-2) and TRBJ1-1, with 8 bases fitting TRBD1. This sequence was found in a human donor in a cohort sampled during active COVID-19. CDR3 coding DNA: TGTGCCAGCAGCCTTTCGGACAGGGCAGGTGAAGCTTTCTTT. Protein sequence: CASSLSDRAGEAFF.